This entry describes one TCR beta chain. The CDR3 loop spans 16 amino acids. V was clipped by 8 bases and J by 1 base, with 18 bases between them. Germline CDR1 reads LNHDA; CDR2 reads SQIVND (reference sequence). This sample is drawn from a study of blood T cell repertoires in COVID-19. Repertoires were generated with immunoSEQ multiplex PCR, while TCRdb's copy carries only in-frame clones and drops some. The sample holds about 68,000 clones, roughly 80% seen once. The origin of this receptor is a man in his fifties with active COVID-19. This chain connects TRBV19 to TRBJ1-3; D is undetermined. The sample taken for sequencing was peripheral blood. The CDR3 loop is CASGRGGRVSGNTIYF. CDR3 nucleotides: TGTGCCAGTGGCCGGGGAGGACGAGTGTCTGGAAACACCATATATTTT.